This TCR beta chain was identified in a study of blood T cell repertoires in COVID-19. Study at large: The samples span acute and convalescent COVID-19 from the United States, Italy and Spain.

Libraries were prepared by immunoSEQ multiplex PCR; TCRdb keeps only in-frame clonotypes and omits some of them. The repertoire includes roughly 220,000 clones, around 88% of them detected once, and about 14% sits in the top ten. The CDR3 has 14 residues. Germline CDR1 and CDR2: MNHEY and SMNVEV (reference sequence). With 5 bases removed from V and 0 bases from J, the gap between germline ends came to 8 bases. The rearrangement uses TRBV27 and TRBJ1-5; no reliable D call. The specimen sequenced was PBMCs or T cells enriched from blood (not recorded which). The receptor comes from a woman in her 50s with acute COVID-19. For the CDR3, the DNA is TGTGCCAGCAGTCTAGAGAATAGCAATCAGCCCCAGCATTTT. It translates to CASSLENSNQPQHF.